This paragraph covers one T cell receptor beta chain sequence. This clonotype was observed at least ten times. What antigen it recognizes has not been identified. Within one base of it there is no much larger clone, and no base qualities were kept. This sample was included in a study of T cells in Graves' hyperthyroidism and ophthalmopathy (dated by TCRdb to about 2019). For the study in its entirety: Peripheral blood was sampled at the time of initial diagnosis, prior to any treatment. To identify distinguishing TCR V-J signatures, a discovery cohort of about 100 patients was used, comprising 43 with Graves' ophthalmopathy and under 60 with stable Graves' hyperthyroidism. Whether ophthalmopathy could be predicted prospectively was tested in an independent validation cohort made up of fewer than 20 hyperthyroidism patients plus 17 patients who later progressed to ophthalmopathy. For training and testing, the 100 or so patients in the discovery cohort were randomly divided in a 7:3 ratio. In six Graves' hyperthyroidism patients, the study also compared T-cell repertoires from thyroid tissue with T-cell repertoires from blood. Once sampling was done, hyperthyroidism patients were given methimazole at a starting dose of 30 mg daily, whereas ophthalmopathy patients were given high-dose intravenous methylprednisolone. TCR Vbeta CDR3 sequencing of roughly 140 peripheral blood samples (roughly 41 ophthalmopathy, 75 to 85 hyperthyroidism and roughly 17 progressor patients) is reported in the paper.

V is reduced by 4 bases and J by 2 bases, leaving a spacing of 10 bases between them. There are 13 amino acids in the CDR3, from cysteine to phenylalanine inclusive. The retained sequence is limited to the CDR3, 39 bases, with the frame set at the first base. CDR1 and CDR2 were assigned from the germline V gene as SGHRS and YFSETQ. What the authors observed across the whole study: No statistical method was used to fix the sample size in advance, and group allocation was not hidden from the investigators. During validation, the model predicted progression to ophthalmopathy a median of around 6 months ahead of onset, with around 71% sensitivity and 72.22% specificity. Most expanded thyroid clonotypes (frequency above 0.001) were also detected in blood, suggesting blood repertoires may reflect thyroid immune responses. A model built on a 13 V-J signature distinguished ophthalmopathy from stable hyperthyroidism, reaching about 88% sensitivity and about 81% specificity in cross-validation and 80%/75% in testing.

Stable Graves' hyperthyroidism was defined as the absence of progression to ophthalmopathy over 18 months of follow-up. The hyperthyroidism patients were between 18 and 65 years old and newly diagnosed, with a disease duration of less than 2 months. The study excluded patients with uncontrolled infections, other autoimmune diseases, pregnancy or lactation. Diagnoses were based on clinical symptoms, serum thyroxine and TRAb, thyroid ultrasound and orbital computed tomography. PBMCs were isolated from 7.5 to 10 ml of fresh peripheral blood by Ficoll-Paque density gradient centrifugation. Total RNA was extracted with Trizol reagent, and quality was checked on an Agilent 2100 Bioanalyzer. TCR beta CDR3 regions were amplified from RNA transcripts. The first round of RT-PCR for the TCR CDR3 was performed with the HTBI primer set and the Qiagen OneStep RT-PCR kit. The libraries were constructed in a second round of multiplex PCR and then size-selected and purified. Paired-end sequencing of the libraries was performed with 100 bp reads on an Illumina HiSeq2000. Concerning the study's data processing: SOAPnuke was used to process the raw data, throwing out any read that contained adapters or uncalled bases, had a mean Phred below 15, or lacked an exact constant-primer or identifier match. COPE v1.2.5 was used to merge high-quality paired reads, and clonotypes were defined as unique nucleotide sequences. MiTCR v1.1 was used to align the clonotypes against IMGT TRBV, TRBD and TRBJ reference segments. Analysis was restricted to V-J combinations with a frequency above 0.0001, which covered 99.2% of repertoires. A TCS score was defined as the ratio between F50 (clonal expansion) and ExV (chaos), using BLOSUM62-based TCRdist between CDR3 peptides within each V-J. Welch's t-statistics and random forest reduced 514 V-J features to 10 to 15, which were used in a naive Bayes classifier (R e1071). Through fastp at Q25 and MiXCR, TCRdb rebuilt clones from the public reads, retaining in-frame beta chains. Records with the same CDR3 protein are collapsed into one entry carrying the most frequent genes and DNA. For this entry, the V and J calls and clone size follow TCRdb and not the study's own pipeline. Across this sample there are 500,000 to 700,000 distinct CDR3 sequences, with over 15% seen only once. The top ten clonotypes cover about 18% of the sample.

The chain couples TRBV5-1 to TRBJ2-7; tentative D gene TRBD2, with 5 bases matching. The sequenced sample was blood. The TCR was taken from a woman aged 18-29 years with Graves' hyperthyroidism. The nucleotide sequence is given as TGCGCCAGCAGCATAGGGAGTACCTACGAGCAGTACTTC. It encodes CASSIGSTYEQYF.